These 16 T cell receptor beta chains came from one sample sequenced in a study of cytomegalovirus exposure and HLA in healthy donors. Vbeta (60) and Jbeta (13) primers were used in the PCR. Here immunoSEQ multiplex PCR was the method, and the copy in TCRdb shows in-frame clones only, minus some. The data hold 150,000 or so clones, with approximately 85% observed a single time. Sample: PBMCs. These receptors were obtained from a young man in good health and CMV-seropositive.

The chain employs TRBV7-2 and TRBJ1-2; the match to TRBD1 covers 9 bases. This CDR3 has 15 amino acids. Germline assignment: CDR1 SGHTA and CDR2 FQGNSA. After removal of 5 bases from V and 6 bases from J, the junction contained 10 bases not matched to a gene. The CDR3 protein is CASSINVGTGHGYTF. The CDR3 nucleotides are TGTGCCAGCAGCATAAACGTCGGGACAGGGCATGGCTACACCTTC.

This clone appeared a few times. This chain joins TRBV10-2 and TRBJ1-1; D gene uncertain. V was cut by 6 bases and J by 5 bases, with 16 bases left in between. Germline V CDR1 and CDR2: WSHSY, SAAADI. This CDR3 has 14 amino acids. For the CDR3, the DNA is TGCGCCAGCAGCCATATAGGAGACTCAACTGAAGCTTTCTTT. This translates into CASSHIGDSTEAFF.

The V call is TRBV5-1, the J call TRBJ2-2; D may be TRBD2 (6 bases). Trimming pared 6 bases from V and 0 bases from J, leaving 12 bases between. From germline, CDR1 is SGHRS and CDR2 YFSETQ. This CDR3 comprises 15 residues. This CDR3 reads CASTRDFANTGELFF. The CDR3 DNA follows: TGCGCCAGCACGCGGGACTTCGCGAACACCGGGGAGCTGTTTTTT.

The CDR3 loop is CASLSGQGLNTEAFF. As DNA, the CDR3 is TGTGCCAGCCTATCCGGACAGGGGCTGAACACTGAAGCTTTCTTT. J is TRBJ1-1 and V is TRBV27; 9 bases are shared with TRBD1. With 8 bases clipped from V and 0 bases from J, the junction kept 7 bases outside the gene matches. CDR3 length: 15 residues. CDR1 and CDR2 from the germline V gene are MNHEY and SMNVEV (reference sequence).

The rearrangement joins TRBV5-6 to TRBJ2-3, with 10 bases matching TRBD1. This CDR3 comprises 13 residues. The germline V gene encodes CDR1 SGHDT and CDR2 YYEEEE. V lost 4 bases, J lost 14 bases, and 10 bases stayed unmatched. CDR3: CASSRDRGSPWYF. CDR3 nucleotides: TGTGCCAGCAGCCGGGACAGGGGCTCCCCGTGGTATTTT.

The CDR3 DNA sequence: TGTGCCAGCAGCGTAGTCGGACAGGGCTCTGGGGCCAACGTCCTGACTTTC. Translating gives CASSVVGQGSGANVLTF. The rearrangement joins TRBV9 to TRBJ2-6; 8 bases align to TRBD1. The germline gives CDR1 SGDLS, CDR2 YYNGEE. The CDR3 loop spans 17 amino acids. Trimming took 0 bases from V and 0 from J; bases not matched to a gene: 2.

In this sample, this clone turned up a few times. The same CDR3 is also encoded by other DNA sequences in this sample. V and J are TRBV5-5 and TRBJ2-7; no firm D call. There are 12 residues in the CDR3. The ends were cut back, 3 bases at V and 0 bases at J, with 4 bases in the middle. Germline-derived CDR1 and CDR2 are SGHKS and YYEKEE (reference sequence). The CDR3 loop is CASSSSSYEQYF. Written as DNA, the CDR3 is TGTGCCAGCAGCTCCAGCTCCTACGAGCAGTACTTC.

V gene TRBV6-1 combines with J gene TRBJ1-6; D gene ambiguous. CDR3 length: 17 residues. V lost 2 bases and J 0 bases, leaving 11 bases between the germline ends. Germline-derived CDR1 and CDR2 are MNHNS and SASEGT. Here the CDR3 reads CASSELGPSSYNSPLHF. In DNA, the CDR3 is TGTGCCAGCAGTGAATTGGGCCCGAGCTCCTATAATTCACCCCTCCACTTT.

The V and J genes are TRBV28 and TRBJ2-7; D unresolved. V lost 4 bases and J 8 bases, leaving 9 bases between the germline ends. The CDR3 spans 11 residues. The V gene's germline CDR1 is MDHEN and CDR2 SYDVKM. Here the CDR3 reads CASSSELKQYF. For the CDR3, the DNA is TGTGCCAGCAGTTCTGAGTTGAAGCAGTACTTC.

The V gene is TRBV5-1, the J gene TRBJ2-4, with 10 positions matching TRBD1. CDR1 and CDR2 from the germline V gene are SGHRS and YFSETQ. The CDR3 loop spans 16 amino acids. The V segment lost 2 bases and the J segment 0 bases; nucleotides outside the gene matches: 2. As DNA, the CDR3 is TGCGCCAGCAGCTTTGGACAGGGGGGAGCCAAAAACATTCAGTACTTC. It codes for CASSFGQGGAKNIQYF.

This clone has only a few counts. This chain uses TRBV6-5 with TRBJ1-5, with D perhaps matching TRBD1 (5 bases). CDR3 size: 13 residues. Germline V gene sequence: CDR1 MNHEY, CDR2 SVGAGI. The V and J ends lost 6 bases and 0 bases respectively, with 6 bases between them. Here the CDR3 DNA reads TGTGCCAGCAGACAGGCTAGCAATCAGCCCCAGCATTTT. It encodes CASRQASNQPQHF.

As DNA, the CDR3 is TGTGCCAGCAGCTTAGTTTCGACTAGCAACACCGGGGAGCTGTTTTTT. Its protein product is CASSLVSTSNTGELFF. J is TRBJ2-2 and V is TRBV7-6; 7 nucleotides match TRBD2. V lost 1 base and J lost 2; bases outside the gene matches: 4. The germline V gene encodes CDR1 SGHVS and CDR2 FNYEAQ. CDR3 length: 16 residues.

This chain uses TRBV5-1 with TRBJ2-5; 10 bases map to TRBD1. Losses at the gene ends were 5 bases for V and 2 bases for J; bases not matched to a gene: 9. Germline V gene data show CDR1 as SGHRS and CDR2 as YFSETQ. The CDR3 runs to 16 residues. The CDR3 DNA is TGCGCCAGCAGGATAATACGGGACAGGGGACAAGAGACCCAGTACTTC. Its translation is CASRIIRDRGQETQYF.

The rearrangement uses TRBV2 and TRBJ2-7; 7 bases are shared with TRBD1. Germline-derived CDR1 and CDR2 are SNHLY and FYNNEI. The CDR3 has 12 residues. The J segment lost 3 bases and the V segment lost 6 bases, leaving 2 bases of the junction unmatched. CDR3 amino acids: CASRGTVYEQYF. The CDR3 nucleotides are TGTGCCAGCAGAGGGACAGTCTACGAGCAGTACTTC.

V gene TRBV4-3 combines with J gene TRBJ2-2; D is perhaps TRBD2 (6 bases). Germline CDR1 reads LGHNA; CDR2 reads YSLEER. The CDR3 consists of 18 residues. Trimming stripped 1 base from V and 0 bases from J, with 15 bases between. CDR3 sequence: CASSQGGASDANTGELFF. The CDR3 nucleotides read TGCGCCAGCAGCCAAGGTGGGGCTAGCGATGCGAACACCGGGGAGCTGTTTTTT.

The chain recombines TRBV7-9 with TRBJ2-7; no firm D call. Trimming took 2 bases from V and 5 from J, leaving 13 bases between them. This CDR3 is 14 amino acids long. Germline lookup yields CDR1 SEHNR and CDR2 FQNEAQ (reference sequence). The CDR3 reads CASSLSRGHNEQYF. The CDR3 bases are TGTGCCAGCAGCTTAAGCCGCGGCCACAACGAGCAGTACTTC.